This T cell receptor (beta chain) was captured by sequencing in a study of PD-1 blockade in classical Hodgkin lymphoma. The sample's time point: cycle 4 day 1 (C4D1), after 5 to 7 weeks of nivolumab. Following autologous stem cell transplantation, relapse occurred in every patient, and exposure to brentuximab vedotin varied. The CDR3 loop spans 14 amino acids. Germline assignment: CDR1 LNHDA and CDR2 SQIVND (reference sequence). Unmatched junction bases numbered 6, after V lost 4 bases and J lost 5 bases. For this clone: Its antigen is not known.

Overall study findings and caveats: Diminished baseline TCR diversity has been reported in newly diagnosed patients relative to healthy donors. CD4+ but not CD8+ TCR diversity rose significantly by C4D1. For complete responders, baseline diversity was comparable to that of newly diagnosed patients.

Assay used: immunoSEQ multiplex PCR; TCRdb lists only in-frame clones, some missing. The data contain 90,000 or so clones, over 75% of them singletons. The rearrangement links TRBV19 to TRBJ2-5, with 8 bases that match TRBD2. This sequence was found in a human donor with classical Hodgkin lymphoma. The sample consisted of peripheral blood mononuclear cells (PBMCs), taken before the fourth cycle of nivolumab. The chain's CDR3 is CASSSRGGLETQYF. The DNA of the CDR3 is TGTGCCAGTAGTAGTCGGGGGGGCCTGGAGACCCAGTACTTC.